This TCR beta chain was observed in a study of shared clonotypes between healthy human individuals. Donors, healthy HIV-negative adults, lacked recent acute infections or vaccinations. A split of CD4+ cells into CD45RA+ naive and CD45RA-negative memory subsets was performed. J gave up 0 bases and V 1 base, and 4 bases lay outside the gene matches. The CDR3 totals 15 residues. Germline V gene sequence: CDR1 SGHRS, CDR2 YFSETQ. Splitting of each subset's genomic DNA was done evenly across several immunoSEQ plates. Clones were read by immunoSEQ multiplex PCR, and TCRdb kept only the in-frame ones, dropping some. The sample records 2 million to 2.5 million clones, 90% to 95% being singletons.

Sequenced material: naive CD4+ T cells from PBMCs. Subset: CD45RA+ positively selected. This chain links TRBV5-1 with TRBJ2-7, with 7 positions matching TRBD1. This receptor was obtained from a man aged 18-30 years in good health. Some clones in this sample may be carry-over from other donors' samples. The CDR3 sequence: CASSLSRDSSYEQYF. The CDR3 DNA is TGCGCCAGCAGCTTGTCCCGGGACAGCTCCTACGAGCAGTACTTC.